These 9 T cell receptor beta chains originate from one sample sequenced in a study of blood T cell repertoires in COVID-19. Using immunoSEQ multiplex PCR, the repertoire was profiled, and TCRdb retains in-frame clones only, with some absent. The data contain 64,000 or so clones, roughly 88% of them singletons. Sequencing was done on a sample of peripheral blood. The receptor source for this set is a human donor in a cohort sampled during active COVID-19.

The chain joins TRBV2 to TRBJ2-1; TRBD1 agrees at 9 bases. Trimming cost V 6 bases and J 6 bases; bases outside gene matches: 9. The CDR3 is made up of 15 amino acids. Germline lookup yields CDR1 SNHLY and CDR2 FYNNEI. CDR3 in DNA: TGTGCCAGCAGCCCGGGACAGGGTATGGGCAATGAGCAGTTCTTC. This codes for CASSPGQGMGNEQFF.

The chain combines TRBV6-6 with TRBJ2-1; 12 bases agree with TRBD1. There are 17 residues in the CDR3. J gave up 10 bases and V 5 bases, and 15 bases lay outside the gene matches. CDR1 is MNHNY, CDR2 SVGAGI, per germline (reference sequence). The CDR3 DNA reads TGTGCCAGCAGTCAACCCCGGGACAGGGGGCAATCTGGCGAGCAGTTCTTC. This gives the protein CASSQPRDRGQSGEQFF.

The CDR3 spells CASSRGQGGYEQYF. In nucleotides, the CDR3 is TGCGCCAGCAGCAGGGGACAGGGAGGCTACGAGCAGTACTTC. The chain has TRBV5-1 and TRBJ2-7; 9 bases agree with TRBD1. Germline V lookup: CDR1 SGHRS, CDR2 YFSETQ. Trimming at V came to 4 bases and at J to 3 bases, leaving 5 bases not matched to a gene. CDR3 size: 14 residues.

The chain couples TRBV18 to TRBJ1-3; the match to TRBD1 covers 8 bases. J was trimmed by 1 base and V by 1 base; bases with no gene match: 3. Germline lookup yields CDR1 KGHSH and CDR2 LQKENI. The CDR3 has 16 residues. The DNA of the CDR3 is TGTGCCAGCTCACCACTGGACAGGGTGTCTGGAAACACCATATATTTT. Protein product: CASSPLDRVSGNTIYF.

The chain has TRBV10-1 and TRBJ2-7; 7 nucleotides match TRBD1. J was trimmed by 1 base and V by 6 bases; bases with no gene match: 3. In germline, CDR1 is WNHNN, CDR2 SYGVQD (reference sequence). The CDR3 runs to 13 residues. CDR3 nucleotide sequence: TGCGCCAGCAGGATGACAGGGTCCTACGAGCAGTACTTC. Translation gives CASRMTGSYEQYF.

V gene TRBV19 combines with J gene TRBJ2-2, with D possibly being TRBD1 (5 bases). With 5 bases removed from V and 4 bases from J, the gap between germline ends came to 8 bases. Germline values: CDR1 LNHDA, CDR2 SQIVND (reference sequence). The CDR3 loop spans 13 amino acids. The CDR3 protein is CASSLGATGELFF. CDR3 nucleotides: TGTGCCAGTAGTCTAGGGGCCACCGGGGAGCTGTTTTTT.

V and J are TRBV11-2 and TRBJ1-2; D call uncertain. The CDR3 consists of 15 residues. Germline CDR1 and CDR2: SGHAT and FQNNGV. V was shortened by 5 bases and J by 5 bases, with 18 bases between the two germline ends. In DNA form, the CDR3 reads TGTGCCAGCAGCCCCGGCAGGCAAATCTCATATGGCTACACCTTC. Encoded protein: CASSPGRQISYGYTF.

The chain combines TRBV27 with TRBJ1-6; 7 bases are shared with TRBD1. With V trimmed by 4 bases and J by 10 bases, 10 bases remained unmatched. Germline V lookup: CDR1 MNHEY, CDR2 SMNVEV (reference sequence). The CDR3 contains 15 residues. CDR3 sequence: CASSSAGTDSSPLHF. The CDR3 coding sequence is TGTGCCAGCAGTTCCGCCGGGACAGACTCGTCACCCCTCCACTTT.

This rearrangement joins TRBV6-2 or TRBV6-3 to TRBJ2-2; TRBD2 matches 7 bases. The ends lost 2 bases at V and 0 bases at J; junction bases unmatched: 6. The CDR3 runs to 17 residues. Germline V lookup: CDR1 MNHEY, CDR2 SVGEGT. DNA for the CDR3: TGTGCCAGCAGTTACCACGGCGGGAGATCGAACACCGGGGAGCTGTTTTTT. It specifies CASSYHGGRSNTGELFF.